The 4 T cell receptor beta chains below were found in one sample sequenced in a study of shared clonotypes between healthy human individuals. Clones were sequenced by immunoSEQ multiplex PCR, and TCRdb holds only the in-frame ones, with some missing. Altogether some 550,000 clones are present, roughly 97% being singletons, with the ten largest covering 0.057%. The sample taken for sequencing was naive CD4+ T cells sorted from blood. As for subset: CD45RA+ positively selected. The receptor source for this set is a woman in her thirties in good health.

The V and J genes are TRBV6-1 and TRBJ1-2; 8 positions match TRBD1. Germline assignment: CDR1 MNHNS and CDR2 SASEGT. The V segment lost 8 bases and the J segment 4 bases; nucleotides outside the gene matches: 9. The CDR3 extends over 14 amino acids. CDR3 in DNA: TGTGCCAGCGGTCAGGGGGCTCGCGTCTATGGCTACACCTTC. Translated: CASGQGARVYGYTF.

The gene calls are TRBV6-5 and TRBJ2-2; TRBD1 matches 9 bases. There are 15 residues in the CDR3. Germline trimming cut 2 bases from V and 6 bases from J; bases unmatched to any gene: 4. The germline gives CDR1 MNHEY, CDR2 SVGAGI. Written as DNA, the CDR3 is TGTGCCAGCAGTTACCCGGGACAGGGCTCCGGGGAGCTGTTTTTT. Translation: CASSYPGQGSGELFF.

J is TRBJ1-1 and V is TRBV19, with D uncertain. CDR3 length: 15 residues. Deletions cut 3 bases from V and 0 bases from J, with 11 bases between. In germline, CDR1 is LNHDA, CDR2 SQIVND (reference sequence). The DNA of the CDR3 is TGTGCCAGTAGTATTACGCGGCAACTGAACACTGAAGCTTTCTTT. This codes for CASSITRQLNTEAFF.

The chain couples TRBV5-4 to TRBJ1-2; 8 bases are shared with TRBD1. The V gene end was trimmed by 1 base and the J gene end by 6 bases; junction bases not matched to a gene: 11. The CDR3 is made up of 16 amino acids. CDR1 and CDR2 (germline): SGHNT, YYREEE (reference sequence). CDR3 region: CASSLSPTNRGDGYTF. Written as DNA, the CDR3 is TGTGCCAGCAGCTTGTCCCCAACTAACAGGGGGGATGGCTACACCTTC.